The 21 T cell receptor beta chains below were found in one sample sequenced in a study of blood T cell repertoires in COVID-19. Sequencing used immunoSEQ multiplex PCR; TCRdb keeps in-frame clones, though not all of them. The repertoire includes 100,000 or so clones, approximately 85% of them detected once, and less than 10% sits in the top ten. Sequenced input: peripheral blood. All receptors come from a man aged 40-49 years with active or convalescent COVID-19.

The rearrangement links TRBV7-3 to TRBJ2-3, with D unresolved. Trimming stripped 3 bases from V and 3 bases from J, with 10 bases between. The CDR3 runs to 14 residues. CDR1 is SGHTA, CDR2 FQGTGA, per germline. The CDR3 DNA is TGTGCCAGCAGCTTTAGCCCTTTTACAGATACGCAGTATTTT. It encodes CASSFSPFTDTQYF.

In this sample, this clone turned up once. This sequence joins TRBV5-6 and TRBJ2-5; 9 bases align to TRBD2. Germline CDR1 and CDR2: SGHDT and YYEEEE. The CDR3 consists of 15 residues. Trimming cost V 4 bases and J 2 bases; bases outside gene matches: 6. In DNA form, the CDR3 reads TGTGCCAGCAGCCTATTGGCGGGGGGGCAAGAGACCCAGTACTTC. Translated, it gives CASSLLAGGQETQYF.

J is TRBJ2-4 and V is TRBV3-1 (or the pseudogene TRBV3-2); D call uncertain. Looked up from germline, CDR1 is LGHDT and CDR2 is YNNKEL (reference sequence). Trimming took off 0 bases at V and 1 base at J, with 4 bases between the two ends. This CDR3 spans 14 amino acids. The CDR3 DNA reads as TGTGCCAGCAGCCAAGACAGGGCCAAAAACATTCAGTACTTC. Translating it yields CASSQDRAKNIQYF.

This chain uses TRBV6-2 or TRBV6-3 with TRBJ1-5, with 7 positions matching TRBD1. V was clipped by 3 bases and J by 7 bases; unmatched bases: 12. This CDR3 comprises 16 residues. Germline V lookup: CDR1 MNHEY, CDR2 SVGEGT. This CDR3 reads CASSYGHHRGSQPQHF. In DNA form, the CDR3 reads TGTGCCAGCAGTTATGGGCACCACAGGGGATCCCAGCCCCAGCATTTT.

The rearrangement joins TRBV28 to TRBJ2-1; possibly TRBD2 for D (5 bases). From germline, CDR1 is MDHEN and CDR2 SYDVKM. V was shortened by 8 bases and J by 2 bases, with 13 bases between the two germline ends. This CDR3 spans 14 amino acids. The CDR3 nucleotides are TGTGCCAGCTACAGCGGTATGCCCTACAATGAGCAGTTCTTC. Translated: CASYSGMPYNEQFF. The full variable domain, rest sourced from reference TRBV28 and TRBJ2-1, is DVKVTQSSRYLVKRTGEKVFLECVQDMDHENMFWYRQDPGLGLRLIYFSYDVKMKEKGDIPEGYSVSREKKERFSLILESASTNQTSMYLCASYSGMPYNEQFFGPGTRLTVL.

V gene TRBV7-9 combines with J gene TRBJ2-7, with 11 bases matching TRBD1. J was trimmed by 4 bases and V by 6 bases; bases with no gene match: 5. Germline CDR1 and CDR2: SEHNR and FQNEAQ (reference sequence). The CDR3 spans 14 residues. CDR3 sequence: CASSTGTGGYEQYF. As DNA, the CDR3 is TGTGCCAGCAGTACCGGGACAGGGGGTTACGAGCAGTACTTC.

This clone has only a few counts. CDR3: CASSIMNLAGDHSYNEQFF. In DNA, the CDR3 is TGTGCCAGTAGTATAATGAATCTAGCGGGGGACCACTCCTACAATGAGCAGTTCTTC. The V and J genes are TRBV19 and TRBJ2-1; 10 nucleotides align to TRBD2. The length of the CDR3 is 19 residues. Looked up from germline, CDR1 is LNHDA and CDR2 is SQIVND (reference sequence). Germline trimming cut 2 bases from V and 0 bases from J; bases unmatched to any gene: 10.

The chain carries TRBV12-3 or TRBV12-4 and TRBJ2-5; D gene uncertain. V shed 2 bases and J shed 2 bases, with 6 bases lying between them. The CDR3 loop spans 13 amino acids. The CDR3 loop is CASSLIRQETQYF. CDR3 bases: TGTGCCAGCAGTTTAATCCGGCAAGAGACCCAGTACTTC.

The chain joins TRBV19 to TRBJ1-1; tentative D call: TRBD1 (6 bases). Trimming removed 4 bases at V and 3 bases at J, with 21 bases between. Looked up from germline, CDR1 is LNHDA and CDR2 is SQIVND (reference sequence). The CDR3 has 17 residues. CDR3 sequence: CASSTVGASYSDTEAFF. CDR3 DNA sequence: TGTGCCAGTAGTACGGTGGGGGCCTCCTACTCTGACACTGAAGCTTTCTTT.

This clone was counted a single time. The CDR3 reads CASSSPSDRGVYNEQFF. The CDR3 bases are TGTGCCAGCAGCTCCCCCTCCGACAGGGGCGTCTACAATGAGCAGTTCTTC. The V and J genes are TRBV7-9 and TRBJ2-1; 8 bases map to TRBD1. The CDR3 spans 17 residues. The ends lost 4 bases at V and 3 bases at J; junction bases unmatched: 11. From germline, CDR1 is SEHNR and CDR2 FQNEAQ (reference sequence).

A single count supports this clone. This chain links TRBV19 with TRBJ1-6; D unclear. The length of the CDR3 is 16 residues. Trimming took off 5 bases at V and 7 bases at J, with 18 bases between the two ends. Per the germline V gene, CDR1 is LNHDA and CDR2 is SQIVND (reference sequence). The CDR3 sequence is CASSSRGLDLNSPLHF. DNA for the CDR3: TGTGCCAGTAGTTCTAGAGGTCTGGATCTGAATTCACCCCTCCACTTT. The whole variable domain, filled in from reference TRBV19 and TRBJ1-6, reads DGGITQSPKYLFRKEGQNVTLSCEQNLNHDAMYWYRQDPGQGLRLIYYSQIVNDFQKGDIAEGYSVSREKKESFPLTVTSAQKNPTAFYLCASSSRGLDLNSPLHFGNGTRLTVT.

The gene calls are TRBV6-1 and TRBJ1-1; D gene ambiguous. The CDR3 is 14 amino acids. Germline V lookup: CDR1 MNHNS, CDR2 SASEGT. Between the trimmed V and J ends, which lost 1 base and 5 bases, there was a span of 11 bases. DNA of the CDR3: TGTGCCAGCAGTGAAGACGGGTGGGTAACTGAAGCTTTCTTT. Its protein product is CASSEDGWVTEAFF.

The rearrangement joins TRBV29-1 to TRBJ1-2; the D is unclear. The CDR3 is 11 residues long. Germline lookup yields CDR1 SQVTM and CDR2 ANQGSEA. V was cut by 4 bases and J by 4 bases, with 7 bases left in between. The CDR3 region is CSVVGSYGYTF. CDR3 bases: TGCAGCGTTGTTGGTAGCTATGGCTACACCTTC.

This clone came up once. The chain is built from TRBV7-2 and TRBJ2-5; the D gene is possibly TRBD1 (5 bases). Germline loops: CDR1 SGHTA, CDR2 FQGNSA. The CDR3 is 15 residues long. V gave up 0 bases and J gave up 5 bases, with 13 bases separating them. For the CDR3, the DNA is TGTGCCAGCAGCTTAGCGACCCTGGGGCGGGAGACCCAGTACTTC. This sequence encodes CASSLATLGRETQYF.

The chain is built from TRBV9 and TRBJ1-6; D is ambiguous. The germline CDR1 and CDR2 sequences are SGDLS and YYNGEE. The CDR3 contains 18 residues. With 0 bases removed from V and 7 bases from J, the gap between germline ends came to 20 bases. This chain's CDR3 is CASSVGVVSEAINSPLHF. The CDR3 DNA reads as TGTGCCAGCAGCGTAGGCGTAGTTTCGGAGGCGATCAATTCACCCCTCCACTTT.

This sequence joins TRBV2 and TRBJ1-1; the match to TRBD1 covers 9 bases. Germline V CDR1 and CDR2: SNHLY, FYNNEI. The CDR3 has 16 amino acids. V gave up 2 bases and J gave up 4 bases; unmatched junction bases: 8. In DNA, the CDR3 is TGTGCCAGCAGTGAAAGGGGGACAGGGATTCTCACTGAAGCTTTCTTT. As protein: CASSERGTGILTEAFF.

This CDR3 is CASSQEGGRNNQPQHF. Written as DNA, the CDR3 is TGCGCCAGCAGCCAAGAGGGAGGACGGAATAATCAGCCCCAGCATTTT. The chain carries TRBV4-1 and TRBJ1-5; no reliable D call. Trimming took 0 bases from V and 4 from J, leaving 13 bases between them. The CDR3 extends over 16 amino acids. Germline V CDR1 and CDR2: MGHRA, YSYEKL.

V gene TRBV11-2 combines with J gene TRBJ1-4; D gene unclear. With 3 bases removed from V and 8 bases from J, the gap between germline ends came to 7 bases. The CDR3 spans 12 residues. From germline, CDR1 is SGHAT and CDR2 FQNNGV. Here the CDR3 reads CASSLGWEKLFF. CDR3 bases: TGTGCCAGCAGCTTGGGCTGGGAAAAACTGTTTTTT. Using reference TRBV11-2 and TRBJ1-4 for the parts outside the CDR3, the full variable domain is EAGVAQSPRYKIIEKRQSVAFWCNPISGHATLYWYQQILGQGPKLLIQFQNNGVVDDSQLPKDRFSAERLKGVDSTLKIQPAKLEDSAVYLCASSLGWEKLFFGSGTQLSVL.

V gene TRBV7-2 combines with J gene TRBJ2-7; 9 bases are shared with TRBD1. CDR1 is SGHTA and CDR2 is FQGNSA in the germline V gene. This CDR3 contains 18 residues. Unmatched junction bases numbered 12, after V lost 3 bases and J lost 0 bases. DNA for the CDR3: TGTGCCAGCAGCTTGCTATTCGGCTGGACAGGGGCCTCCTACGAGCAGTACTTC. The encoded protein is CASSLLFGWTGASYEQYF.

The V call is TRBV21-1, the J call TRBJ2-1; no DNA check was done on the table's D call, TRBD1. TRBV21-1 is classified as a pseudogene. The CDR3 loop spans 16 amino acids. Here the CDR3 reads CASSVGVRGSYNEQFF. The CDR3 coding sequence is TGTGCCAGCAGCGTAGGGGTCAGGGGCTCCTACAATGAGCAGTTCTTC.

This rearrangement joins TRBV19 to TRBJ2-7, with D perhaps TRBD2 (6 bases). V dropped 10 bases and J dropped 3 bases, with 13 bases sitting between them. CDR1 and CDR2 from the germline V gene are LNHDA and SQIVND (reference sequence). There are 12 residues in the CDR3. CDR3 sequence reads: CATTVGGYEQYF. CDR3 coding DNA: TGTGCCACCACGGTCGGGGGCTACGAGCAGTACTTC.